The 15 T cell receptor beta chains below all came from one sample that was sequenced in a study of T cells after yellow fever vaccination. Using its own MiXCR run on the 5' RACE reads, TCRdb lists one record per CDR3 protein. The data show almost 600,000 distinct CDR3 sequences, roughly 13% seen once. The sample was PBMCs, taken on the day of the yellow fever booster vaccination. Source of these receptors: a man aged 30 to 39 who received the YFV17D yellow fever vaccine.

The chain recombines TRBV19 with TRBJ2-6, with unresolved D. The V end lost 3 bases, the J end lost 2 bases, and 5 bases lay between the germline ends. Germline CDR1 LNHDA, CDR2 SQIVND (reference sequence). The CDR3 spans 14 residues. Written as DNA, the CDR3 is TGTGCCAGTAGTATTGGGGCTGGGGCCAACGTCCTGACTTTC. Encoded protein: CASSIGAGANVLTF.

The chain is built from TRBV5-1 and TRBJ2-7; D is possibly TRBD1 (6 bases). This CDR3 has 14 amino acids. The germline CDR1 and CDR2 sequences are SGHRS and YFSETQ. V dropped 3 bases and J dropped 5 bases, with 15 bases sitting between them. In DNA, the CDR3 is TGCGCCAGCAGCTGGGGAGACAGGACCGACGAGCAGTACTTC. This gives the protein CASSWGDRTDEQYF.

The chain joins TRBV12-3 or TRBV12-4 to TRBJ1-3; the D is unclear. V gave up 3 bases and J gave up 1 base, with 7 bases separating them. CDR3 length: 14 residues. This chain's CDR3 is CASSFIDSGNTIYF. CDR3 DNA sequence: TGTGCCAGCAGTTTTATAGATTCTGGAAACACCATATATTTT.

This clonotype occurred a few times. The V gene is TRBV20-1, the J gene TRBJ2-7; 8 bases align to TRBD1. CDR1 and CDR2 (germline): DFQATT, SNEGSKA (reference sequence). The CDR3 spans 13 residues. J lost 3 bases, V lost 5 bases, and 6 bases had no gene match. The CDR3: CSAPDRALYEQYF. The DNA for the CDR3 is TGCAGTGCTCCGGACAGGGCGCTCTACGAGCAGTACTTC.

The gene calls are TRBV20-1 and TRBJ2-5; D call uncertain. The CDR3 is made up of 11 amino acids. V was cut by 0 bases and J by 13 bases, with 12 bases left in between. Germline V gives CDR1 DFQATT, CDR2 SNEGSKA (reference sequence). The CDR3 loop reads CSARDDARRYF. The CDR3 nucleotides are TGCAGTGCTAGAGATGATGCCCGCAGGTACTTC.

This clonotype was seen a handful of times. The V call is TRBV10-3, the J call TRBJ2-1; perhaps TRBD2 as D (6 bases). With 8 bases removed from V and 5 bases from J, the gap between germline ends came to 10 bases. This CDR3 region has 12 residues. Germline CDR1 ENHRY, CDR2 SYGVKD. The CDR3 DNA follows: TGTGCCATCCGAGGGACTCACAATGAGCAGTTCTTC. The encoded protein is CAIRGTHNEQFF.

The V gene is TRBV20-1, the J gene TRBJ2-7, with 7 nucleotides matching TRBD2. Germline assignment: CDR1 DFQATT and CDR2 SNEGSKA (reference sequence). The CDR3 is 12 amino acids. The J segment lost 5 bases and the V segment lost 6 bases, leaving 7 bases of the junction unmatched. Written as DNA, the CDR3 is TGCAGTGCGAGACTAGCTTACAACGAGCAGTACTTC. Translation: CSARLAYNEQYF.

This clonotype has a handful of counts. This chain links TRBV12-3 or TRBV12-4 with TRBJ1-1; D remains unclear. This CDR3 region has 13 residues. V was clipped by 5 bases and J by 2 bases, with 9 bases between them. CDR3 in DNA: TGTGCCAGCAGTGAGCCCCGAAACACTGAAGCTTTCTTT. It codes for CASSEPRNTEAFF.

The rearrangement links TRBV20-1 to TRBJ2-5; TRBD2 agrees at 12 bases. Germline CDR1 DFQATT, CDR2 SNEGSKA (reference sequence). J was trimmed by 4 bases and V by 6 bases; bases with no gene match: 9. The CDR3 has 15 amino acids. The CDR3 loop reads CSAPLAGGLGETQYF. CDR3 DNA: TGCAGTGCCCCACTAGCGGGAGGATTAGGAGAGACCCAGTACTTC.

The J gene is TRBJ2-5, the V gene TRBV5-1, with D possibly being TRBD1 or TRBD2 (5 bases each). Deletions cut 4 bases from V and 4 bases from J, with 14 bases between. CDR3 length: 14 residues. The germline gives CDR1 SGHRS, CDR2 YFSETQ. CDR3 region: CASSLDPGGETQYF. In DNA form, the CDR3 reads TGCGCCAGCAGCCTGGACCCTGGGGGAGAGACCCAGTACTTC.

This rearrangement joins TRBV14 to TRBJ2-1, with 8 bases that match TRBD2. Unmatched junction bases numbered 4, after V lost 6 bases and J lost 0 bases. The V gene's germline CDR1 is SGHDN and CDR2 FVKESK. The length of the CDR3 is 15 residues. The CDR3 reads CASRLGRASYNEQFF. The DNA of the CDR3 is TGTGCCAGCAGGCTCGGGAGGGCCTCCTACAATGAGCAGTTCTTC.

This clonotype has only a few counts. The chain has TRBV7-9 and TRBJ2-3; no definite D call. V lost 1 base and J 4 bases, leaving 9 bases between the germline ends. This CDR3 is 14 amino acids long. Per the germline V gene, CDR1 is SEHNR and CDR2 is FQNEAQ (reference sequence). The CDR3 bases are TGTGCCAGCAGCTTAGTGGAGATTGCAGATACGCAGTATTTT. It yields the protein CASSLVEIADTQYF.

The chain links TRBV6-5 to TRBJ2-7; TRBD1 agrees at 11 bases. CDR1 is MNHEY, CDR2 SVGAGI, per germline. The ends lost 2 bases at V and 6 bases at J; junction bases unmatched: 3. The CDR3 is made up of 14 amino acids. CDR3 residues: CASSYGQGATEQYF. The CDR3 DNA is TGTGCCAGCAGTTACGGACAGGGGGCGACCGAGCAGTACTTC.

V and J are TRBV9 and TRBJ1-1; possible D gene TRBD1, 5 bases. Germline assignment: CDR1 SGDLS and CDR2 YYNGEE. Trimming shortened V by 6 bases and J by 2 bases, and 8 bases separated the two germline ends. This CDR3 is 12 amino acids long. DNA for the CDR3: TGTGCCAGCAAAGGGGTCAACACTGAAGCTTTCTTT. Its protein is CASKGVNTEAFF.

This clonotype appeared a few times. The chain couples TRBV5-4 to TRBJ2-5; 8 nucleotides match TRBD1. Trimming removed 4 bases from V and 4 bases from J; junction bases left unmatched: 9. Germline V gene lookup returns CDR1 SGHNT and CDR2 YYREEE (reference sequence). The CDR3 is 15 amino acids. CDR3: CASSAARGQAETQYF. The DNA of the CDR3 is TGTGCCAGCAGCGCAGCCAGGGGGCAGGCAGAGACCCAGTACTTC.